Listed below are T cell receptor beta chains from one sample, sequenced in a study of T-cell memory formation after mild COVID-19. TCRdb called the 5' RACE reads again in MiXCR, with one record for every CDR3 protein. Of about 340,000 distinct CDR3 sequences in the sample, 10% to 15% were seen once. Sequenced material: PBMCs or a T cell subset sorted from them (not recorded which). The receptors were gathered from a man younger than 35 who had mild COVID-19 (a few samples of this study predate the infection). Cell type and time point are not known. The CDR3 runs from the conserved cysteine through the conserved F or W. Fields, in order: V gene, CDR3 length, J gene, clone size, D gene, CDR3 DNA, CDR3 protein. The D gene is left open where the match is weak. Clone size, where shown, is once, few, many, or a class for clones that have expanded.

>TRBV27|15|TRBJ1-1|few|-
TGTGCCAGCAGTTTATCCGGCAGGGGATGGACTGAAGCTTTCTTT
CASSLSGRGWTEAFF
>TRBV12-3/TRBV12-4|19|TRBJ2-2|many|TRBD1
TGTGCCAGCAGTTTTAGGGGGCCGGGGCCAGAAAGATCCACCGGGGAGCTGTTTTTT
CASSFRGPGPERSTGELFF
>TRBV12-3/TRBV12-4|14|TRBJ2-7|-|-
TGTGCCAGCAGCCGTCGGCTGAACTCCTACGAGCAGTACTTC
CASSRRLNSYEQYF
>TRBV4-3|14|TRBJ1-2|few|-
TGCGCCAGCAGCCAAGGGGGGGGCTTCTATGGCTACACCTTC
CASSQGGGFYGYTF
>TRBV10-3|13|TRBJ2-7|many|TRBD2
TGTGCCACCCCCCAAGCTAGCGGTGACGAGCAGTACTTC
CATPQASGDEQYF
>TRBV6-5|15|TRBJ2-2|few|TRBD1
TGTGCCAGCAGACCAGGACAGGGGACGACCGGGGAGCTGTTTTTT
CASRPGQGTTGELFF
>TRBV20-1|13|TRBJ1-1|many|TRBD1
TGCAGTGCCTCCGGGACAGCGAACACTGAAGCTTTCTTT
CSASGTANTEAFF
>TRBV7-2|13|TRBJ1-1|-|TRBD1
TGTGCCAGCAGCCCTCAAACCGGGACAGCAGCTTTCTTT
CASSPQTGTAAFF
>TRBV7-2|14|TRBJ2-7|-|-
TGTGCCAGCGCGACAACCCCAAGCTCCTACGAGCAGTACTTC
CASATTPSSYEQYF
>TRBV27|15|TRBJ1-2|-|-
TGTGCCAGCAGTTTATCTTCAGGGGCAGCCTATGGCTACACCTTC
CASSLSSGAAYGYTF
>TRBV20-1|14|TRBJ2-3|many|-
TGCAGTGCTAGATCGGGCAGGGAGACAGATACGCAGTATTTT
CSARSGRETDTQYF
>TRBV3-1|17|TRBJ1-1|-|TRBD1
TGTGCCAGCAGCCAAGAAGGTCCTGACAGGGTCGAAACTGAAGCTTTCTTT
CASSQEGPDRVETEAFF
>TRBV2|15|TRBJ2-1|many|-
TGTGCCAGCAGTGAGTTAACTAGCCCGTACAATGAGCAGTTCTTC
CASSELTSPYNEQFF
>TRBV4-1|16|TRBJ2-5|-|-
TGCGCCAGCAGCCAAGATCGAGCGGGCAGGGCAGAGACCCAGTACTTC
CASSQDRAGRAETQYF
>TRBV25-1|14|TRBJ1-2|few|-
TGTGCCAGCCTGGGCTTGCACAGGGAGGCGGGCTACACCTTC
CASLGLHREAGYTF
>TRBV4-1|13|TRBJ2-7|-|-
TGCGCCAGCAGCCACTCCAGGGATCGAGAGCAGTACTTC
CASSHSRDREQYF
>TRBV12-3/TRBV12-4|15|TRBJ2-7|few|-
TGTGCCAGCAGTTACACGCAGGCGACCTCCTACGAGCAGTACTTC
CASSYTQATSYEQYF
>TRBV7-2|14|TRBJ1-2|-|-
TGTGCCAGCAGCTTAGAGCGGGCAGAGTATGGCTACACCTTC
CASSLERAEYGYTF
>TRBV6-6|13|TRBJ2-5|-|-
TGTGCCAGCAGGGCCCGTGGCCAAGAGACCCAGTACTTC
CASRARGQETQYF